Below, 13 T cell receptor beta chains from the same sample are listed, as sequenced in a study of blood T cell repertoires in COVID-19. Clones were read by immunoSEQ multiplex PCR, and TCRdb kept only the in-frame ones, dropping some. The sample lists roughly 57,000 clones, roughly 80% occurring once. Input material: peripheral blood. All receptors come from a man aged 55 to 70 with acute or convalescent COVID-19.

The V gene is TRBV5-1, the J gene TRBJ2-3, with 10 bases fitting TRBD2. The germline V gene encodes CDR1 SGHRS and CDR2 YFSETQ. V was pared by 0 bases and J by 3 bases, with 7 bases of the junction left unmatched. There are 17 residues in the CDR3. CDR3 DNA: TGCGCCAGCAGCTTGGCCCTCAGCGGGGGGGCAACAGATACGCAGTATTTT. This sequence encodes CASSLALSGGATDTQYF. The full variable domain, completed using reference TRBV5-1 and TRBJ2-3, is KAGVTQTPRYLIKTRGQQVTLSCSPISGHRSVSWYQQTPGQGLQFLFEYFSETQRNKGNFPGRFSGRQFSNSRSEMNVSTLELGDSALYLCASSLALSGGATDTQYFGPGTRLTVL.

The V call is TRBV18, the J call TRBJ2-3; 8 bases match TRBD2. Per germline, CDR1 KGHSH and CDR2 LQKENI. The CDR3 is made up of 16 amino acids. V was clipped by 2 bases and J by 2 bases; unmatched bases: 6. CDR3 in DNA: TGTGCCAGCTCACCATACGCTAGCGGGTCCACAGATACGCAGTATTTT. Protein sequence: CASSPYASGSTDTQYF.

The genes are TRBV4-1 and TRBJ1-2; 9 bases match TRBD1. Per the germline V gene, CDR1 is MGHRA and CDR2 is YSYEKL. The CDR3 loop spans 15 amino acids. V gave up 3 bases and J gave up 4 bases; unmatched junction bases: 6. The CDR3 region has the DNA TGCGCCAGCAGCCAGAGGGGACAGGGTGTCTATGGCTACACCTTC. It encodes CASSQRGQGVYGYTF.

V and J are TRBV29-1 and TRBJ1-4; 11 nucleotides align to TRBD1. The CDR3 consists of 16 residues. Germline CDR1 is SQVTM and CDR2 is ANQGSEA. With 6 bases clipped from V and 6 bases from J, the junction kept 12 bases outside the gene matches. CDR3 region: CSVVKRDRGWDEKLFF. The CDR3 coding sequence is TGCAGCGTAGTGAAGCGGGACAGGGGGTGGGATGAAAAACTGTTTTTT.

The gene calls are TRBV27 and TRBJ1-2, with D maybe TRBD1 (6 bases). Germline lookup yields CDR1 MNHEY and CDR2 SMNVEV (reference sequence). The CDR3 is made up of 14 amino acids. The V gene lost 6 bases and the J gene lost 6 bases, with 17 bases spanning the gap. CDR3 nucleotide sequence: TGTGCCAGCAGCCACCCGGGGGGGGCGGATGGCTACACCTTC. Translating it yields CASSHPGGADGYTF.

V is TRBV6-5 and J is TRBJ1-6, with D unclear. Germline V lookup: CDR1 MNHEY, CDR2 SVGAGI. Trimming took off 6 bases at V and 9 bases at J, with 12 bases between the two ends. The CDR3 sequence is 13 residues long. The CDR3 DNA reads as TGTGCCAGCAGAGGAGGGCTACGTTCACCCCTCCACTTT. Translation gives CASRGGLRSPLHF.

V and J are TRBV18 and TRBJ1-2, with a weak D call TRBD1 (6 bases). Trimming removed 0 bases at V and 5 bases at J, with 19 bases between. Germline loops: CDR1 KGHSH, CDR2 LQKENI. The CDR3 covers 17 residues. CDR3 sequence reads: CASSPPGGSTHIYGYTF. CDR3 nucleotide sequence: TGTGCCAGCTCACCACCAGGGGGATCAACCCATATTTATGGCTACACCTTC.

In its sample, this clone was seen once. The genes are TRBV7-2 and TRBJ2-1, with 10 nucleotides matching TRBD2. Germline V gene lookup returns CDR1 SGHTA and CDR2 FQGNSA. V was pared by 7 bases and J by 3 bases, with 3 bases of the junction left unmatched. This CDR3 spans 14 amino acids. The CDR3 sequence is CASIAGGIYNEQFF. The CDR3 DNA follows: TGTGCCAGCATAGCGGGGGGAATCTACAATGAGCAGTTCTTC.

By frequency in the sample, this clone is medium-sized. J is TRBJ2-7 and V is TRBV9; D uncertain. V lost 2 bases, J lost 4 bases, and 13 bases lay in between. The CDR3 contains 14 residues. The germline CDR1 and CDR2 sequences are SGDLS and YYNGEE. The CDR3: CASSVDPDSYEQYF. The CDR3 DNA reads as TGTGCCAGCAGCGTGGATCCCGACTCTTACGAGCAGTACTTC.

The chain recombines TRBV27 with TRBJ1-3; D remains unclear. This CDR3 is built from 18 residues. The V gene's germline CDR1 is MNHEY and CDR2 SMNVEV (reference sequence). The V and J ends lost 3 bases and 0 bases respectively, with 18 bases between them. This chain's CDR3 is CASSFPRRRPYSGNTIYF. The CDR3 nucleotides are TGTGCCAGCAGTTTCCCACGGAGGCGGCCCTACTCTGGAAACACCATATATTTT.

The CDR3 sequence is CASSFLGGGTTDTQYF. The DNA for the CDR3 is TGTGCCAGCAGTTTCTTGGGCGGGGGAACCACAGATACGCAGTATTTT. The chain joins TRBV6-5 to TRBJ2-3, with TRBD2 matching over 7 bases. CDR1 and CDR2 (germline): MNHEY, SVGAGI. This CDR3 region has 16 residues. V shed 4 bases, J shed 2 bases, and the junction held 9 bases outside the gene matches.

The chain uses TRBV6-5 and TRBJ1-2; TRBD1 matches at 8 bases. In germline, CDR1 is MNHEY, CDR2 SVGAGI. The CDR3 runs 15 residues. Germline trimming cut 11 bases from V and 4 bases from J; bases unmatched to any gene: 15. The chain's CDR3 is CALRTGTSMAYGYTF. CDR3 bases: TGTGCCTTACGGACAGGGACCTCTATGGCCTATGGCTACACCTTC.

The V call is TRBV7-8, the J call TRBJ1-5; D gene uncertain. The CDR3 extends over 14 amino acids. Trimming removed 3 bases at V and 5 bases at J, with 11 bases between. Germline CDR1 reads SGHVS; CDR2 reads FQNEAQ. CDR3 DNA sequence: TGTGCCAGCAGCTTGAGAGGGTCGGATCAGCCCCAGCATTTT. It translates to CASSLRGSDQPQHF.